Listed here is a single T cell receptor beta chain. Germline V CDR1 and CDR2: GTSNPN, SVGIG (reference sequence). The CDR3 totals 13 residues. Trimming left V 5 bases short and J 5 bases short, with 16 bases between. The source of the sample is a study of immune heterogeneity within non-small cell lung tumors. The wider study: Of all tumors, a few turned out to be squamous cell carcinomas, over nine were non-squamous carcinomas and 1 was not otherwise specified.

The starting template was genomic DNA from bulk tumor, around 610 ng per sample. Multiple widely separated biopsies were taken from each primary tumor at surgery. Patients underwent curative surgery for non-small cell lung cancer (untreated and newly diagnosed). With 32 V and 13 J primers, multiplex PCR amplified the TCR beta CDR3. TCRdb itself ran the multiplex PCR reads through MiXCR, one entry per CDR3 protein. The table includes 9,500 to 10,000 distinct CDR3 sequences, 31% detected once. V usage is TRBV30 and J usage is TRBJ2-7; D is possibly TRBD1 or TRBD2 (5 bases each). Specimen: lung tumor tissue. This sequence originates from a man between 60 and 75 years old with non-small cell lung cancer. CDR3 in DNA: TGTGCCTGGGAAGGTCGGGGCGCGGACGAGCAGTACTTC. Translated, it gives CAWEGRGADEQYF.